A selection of T cell receptor beta chains follows, all from one sample in a study of shared clonotypes between healthy human individuals. Libraries were prepared by immunoSEQ multiplex PCR; TCRdb keeps only in-frame clonotypes and omits some of them. Altogether around 500,000 clones are present, around three quarters being singletons, with the ten largest covering around 12%. Source material: PBMCs. Receptors originate from a woman between 40 and 50 years old in good health. Some clones in this sample may be carry-over from other donors' samples. CDR3s include the opening cysteine and the closing phenylalanine or tryptophan. Each record gives: clone size, V gene, D gene, CDR3 length, J gene, CDR3 protein, CDR3 DNA. A D gene is named only where the DNA matches it firmly. Rows give clone size only sometimes, using once, few, many, or a class for an expanded clone.

NA,TRBV5-4,TRBD2,15,TRBJ2-5,CASSIGLAGVETQYF,TGTGCCAGCAGCATCGGACTAGCGGGAGTGGAGACCCAGTACTTC
NA,TRBV5-5,TRBD2,13,TRBJ2-7,CASSSTPGTSGGF,TGTGCCAGCAGCTCTACCCCAGGGACTAGCGGGGGCTTC
few,TRBV11-1,NA,16,TRBJ2-7,CASSKAPGYSPHEQYF,TGTGCCAGCAGTAAGGCTCCAGGGTATTCTCCCCACGAGCAGTACTTC
NA,TRBV2,TRBD1,14,TRBJ1-2,CASTGDRGPYGYTF,TGTGCCAGCACCGGGGACAGGGGGCCCTATGGCTACACCTTC
few,TRBV6-4,NA,13,TRBJ2-1,CASSADLNNEQFF,TGTGCCAGCAGCGCCGACTTGAACAATGAGCAGTTCTTC
few,TRBV5-5,TRBD1,14,TRBJ2-5,CASSQGQIQETQYF,TGTGCCAGCAGCCAGGGACAGATCCAAGAGACCCAGTACTTC
NA,TRBV10-3,TRBD2,15,TRBJ2-7,CAISESLAGGFEQYF,TGTGCCATCAGTGAGTCACTAGCGGGAGGGTTCGAGCAGTACTTC
few,TRBV11-1,NA,14,TRBJ2-4,CASSPTEAKNIQYF,TGTGCCAGCAGCCCGACAGAAGCCAAAAACATTCAGTACTTC
NA,TRBV25-1,NA,10,TRBJ2-1,CASSRTEQFF,TGTGCCAGCAGCCGAACAGAGCAGTTCTTC
NA,TRBV5-4,NA,12,TRBJ2-1,CASSFGGNEQFF,TGTGCCAGCAGCTTCGGAGGGAATGAGCAGTTCTTC
NA,TRBV6-7,NA,17,TRBJ2-7,CASSYSKFINTSGEQYF,TGTGCCAGCAGTTACTCGAAATTTATTAACACGTCGGGTGAGCAGTACTTC
once,TRBV27,NA,14,TRBJ2-1,CASSSGRWNNEQFF,TGTGCCAGCAGTTCCGGACGTTGGAACAATGAGCAGTTCTTC
NA,TRBV5-5,NA,14,TRBJ2-5,CASSATGTWETQYF,TGTGCCAGCAGCGCGACCGGTACATGGGAGACCCAGTACTTC
few,TRBV27,NA,13,TRBJ2-5,CASSLGPESTKYF,TGTGCCAGCAGTTTAGGGCCCGAATCGACCAAGTACTTC
NA,TRBV2,TRBD2,15,TRBJ2-2,CASRRLAGGPGELFF,TGTGCCAGCAGGCGACTAGCGGGAGGGCCCGGGGAGCTGTTTTTT
few,TRBV7-3,NA,15,TRBJ2-1,CASSLGVFGYNEQFF,TGTGCCAGCAGCTTGGGTGTTTTTGGGTACAATGAGCAGTTCTTC
once,TRBV5-6,TRBD1,15,TRBJ2-7,CASIIGQAHLYEQYF,TGTGCCAGCATCATAGGACAGGCCCATCTCTACGAGCAGTACTTC
NA,TRBV13,NA,14,TRBJ2-5,CASSLAGSQETQYF,TGTGCCAGCAGCTTAGCGGGATCCCAAGAGACCCAGTACTTC
few,TRBV5-1,TRBD1,14,TRBJ2-7,CASSTGQGSYEQYF,TGCGCCAGCAGCACGGGACAGGGGAGCTACGAGCAGTACTTC
NA,TRBV5-6,NA,14,TRBJ1-1,CASSLAAKNTEAFF,TGTGCCAGCAGCTTGGCAGCGAAGAACACTGAAGCTTTCTTT
NA,TRBV11-3,TRBD1,17,TRBJ1-1,CASSLGDRGAANTEAFF,TGTGCCAGCAGCTTAGGGGACAGAGGGGCTGCGAACACTGAAGCTTTCTTT
NA,TRBV28,NA,13,TRBJ2-7,CASSYNPEDPQYF,TGTGCCAGCAGCTACAACCCCGAAGATCCTCAGTACTTC